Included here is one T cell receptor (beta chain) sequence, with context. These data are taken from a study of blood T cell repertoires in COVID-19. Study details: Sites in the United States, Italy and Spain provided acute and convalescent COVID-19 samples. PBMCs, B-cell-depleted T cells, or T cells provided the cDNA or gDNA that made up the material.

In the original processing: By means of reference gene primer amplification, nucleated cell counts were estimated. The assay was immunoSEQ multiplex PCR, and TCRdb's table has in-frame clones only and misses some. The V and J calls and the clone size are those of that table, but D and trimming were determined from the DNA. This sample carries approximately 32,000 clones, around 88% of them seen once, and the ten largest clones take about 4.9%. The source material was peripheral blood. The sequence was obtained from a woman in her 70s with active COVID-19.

The CDR3 spells CAISGLAGDGETQYF. Written as DNA, the CDR3 is TGTGCCATCAGTGGGTTAGCGGGGGACGGGGAGACCCAGTACTTC. This chain uses TRBV10-3 with TRBJ2-5, with 9 nucleotides matching TRBD2. The CDR3 is made up of 15 amino acids. Germline-derived CDR1 and CDR2 are ENHRY and SYGVKD. The trim removed 4 bases at V and 5 bases at J, leaving 8 bases unmatched.